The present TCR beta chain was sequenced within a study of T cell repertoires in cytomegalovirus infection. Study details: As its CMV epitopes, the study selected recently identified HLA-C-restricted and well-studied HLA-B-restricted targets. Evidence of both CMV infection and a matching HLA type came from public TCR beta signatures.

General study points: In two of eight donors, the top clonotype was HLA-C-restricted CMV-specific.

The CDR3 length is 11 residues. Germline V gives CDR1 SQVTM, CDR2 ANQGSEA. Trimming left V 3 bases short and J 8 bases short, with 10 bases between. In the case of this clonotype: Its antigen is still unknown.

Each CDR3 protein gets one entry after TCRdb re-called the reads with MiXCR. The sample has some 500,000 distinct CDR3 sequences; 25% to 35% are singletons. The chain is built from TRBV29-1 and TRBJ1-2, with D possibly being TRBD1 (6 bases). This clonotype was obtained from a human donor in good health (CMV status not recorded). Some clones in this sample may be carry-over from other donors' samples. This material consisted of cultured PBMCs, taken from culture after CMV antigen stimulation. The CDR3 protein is CSVDYRDGYTF. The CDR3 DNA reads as TGCAGCGTTGACTACAGGGACGGCTACACCTTC.